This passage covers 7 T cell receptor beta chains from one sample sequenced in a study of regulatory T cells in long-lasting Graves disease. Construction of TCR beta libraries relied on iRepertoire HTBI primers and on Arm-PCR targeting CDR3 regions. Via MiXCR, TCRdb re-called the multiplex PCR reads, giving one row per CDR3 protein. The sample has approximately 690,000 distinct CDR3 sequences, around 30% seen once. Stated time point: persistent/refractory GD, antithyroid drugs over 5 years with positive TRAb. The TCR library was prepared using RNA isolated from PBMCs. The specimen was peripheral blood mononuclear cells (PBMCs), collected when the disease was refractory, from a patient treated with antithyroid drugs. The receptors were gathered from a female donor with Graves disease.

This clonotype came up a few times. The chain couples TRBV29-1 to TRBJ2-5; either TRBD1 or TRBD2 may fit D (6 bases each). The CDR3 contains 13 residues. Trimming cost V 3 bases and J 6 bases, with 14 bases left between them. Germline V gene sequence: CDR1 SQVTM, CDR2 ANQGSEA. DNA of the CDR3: TGCAGCGTTGAGAGGGGGACTGGGAAGACCCAGTACTTC. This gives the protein CSVERGTGKTQYF.

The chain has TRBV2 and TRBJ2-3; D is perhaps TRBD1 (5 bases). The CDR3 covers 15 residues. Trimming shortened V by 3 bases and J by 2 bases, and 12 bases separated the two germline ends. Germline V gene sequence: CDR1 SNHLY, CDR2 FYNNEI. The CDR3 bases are TGTGCCAGCAGTGACCAGGGCGTAGCCACAGATACGCAGTATTTT. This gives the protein CASSDQGVATDTQYF.

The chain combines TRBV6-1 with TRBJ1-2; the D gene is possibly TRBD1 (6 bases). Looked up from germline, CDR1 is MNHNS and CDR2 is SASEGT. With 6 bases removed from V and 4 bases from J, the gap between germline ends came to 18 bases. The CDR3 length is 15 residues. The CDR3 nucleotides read TGTGCCAGCAGCGGACAGTCCAATACCTTCTATGGCTACACCTTC. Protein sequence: CASSGQSNTFYGYTF.

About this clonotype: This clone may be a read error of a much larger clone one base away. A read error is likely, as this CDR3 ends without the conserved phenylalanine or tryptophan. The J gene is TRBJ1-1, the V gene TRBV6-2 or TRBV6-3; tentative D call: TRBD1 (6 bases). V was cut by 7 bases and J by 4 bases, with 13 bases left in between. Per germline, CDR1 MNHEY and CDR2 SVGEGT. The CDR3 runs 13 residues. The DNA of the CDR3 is TGTGCCAGCAACCCACAGGGTGGCACTGAAGCTTTCCTT. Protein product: CASNPQGGTEAFL.

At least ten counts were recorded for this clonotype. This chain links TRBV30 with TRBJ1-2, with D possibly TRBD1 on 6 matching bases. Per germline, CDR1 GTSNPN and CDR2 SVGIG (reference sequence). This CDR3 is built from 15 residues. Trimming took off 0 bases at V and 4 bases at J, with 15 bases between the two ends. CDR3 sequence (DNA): TGTGCCTGGAGTGTGGGGGGCGCAGGAGCCTATGGCTACACCTTC. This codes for CAWSVGGAGAYGYTF.

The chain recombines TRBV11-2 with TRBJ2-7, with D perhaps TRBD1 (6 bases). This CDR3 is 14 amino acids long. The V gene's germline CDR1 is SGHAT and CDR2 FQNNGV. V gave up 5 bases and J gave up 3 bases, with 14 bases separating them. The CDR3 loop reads CASSDGTSLYEQYF. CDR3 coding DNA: TGTGCCAGCAGCGACGGGACAAGCCTCTACGAGCAGTACTTC.

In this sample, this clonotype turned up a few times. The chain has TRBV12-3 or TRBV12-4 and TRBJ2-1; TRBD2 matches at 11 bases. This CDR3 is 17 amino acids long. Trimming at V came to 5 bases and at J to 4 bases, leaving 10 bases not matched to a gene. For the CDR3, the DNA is TGTGCCAGCAGTCCCCGGGCGTCTAGCGGGAGGTACAATGAGCAGTTCTTC. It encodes CASSPRASSGRYNEQFF.